A single sample gave rise to the 18 T cell receptor beta chains below, sequenced in a study of blood T cell repertoires in COVID-19. The table came from immunoSEQ multiplex PCR; TCRdb's copy has only in-frame clones and leaves some out. The table includes roughly 120,000 clones, 76% detected once. The sample was peripheral blood. The source of these receptors is a woman of 80 years or more with acute or convalescent COVID-19.

This chain uses TRBV18 with TRBJ1-4; D not certain. The CDR3 length is 14 residues. The V end lost 2 bases, the J end lost 4 bases, and 8 bases lay between the germline ends. The germline V gene encodes CDR1 KGHSH and CDR2 LQKENI. In DNA, the CDR3 is TGTGCCAGCTCACCAACCCAGGTTAATGAAAAACTGTTTTTT. Its translation is CASSPTQVNEKLFF.

A few counts support this clone. The chain carries TRBV21-1 and TRBJ2-7; the table calls TRBD2, which could not be checked here. TRBV21-1 is shown as a pseudogene. This CDR3 is 15 amino acids long. The CDR3 reads CASSKVQREKYEQYF. DNA for the CDR3: TGTGCCAGCAGCAAAGTCCAGCGGGAGAAATACGAGCAGTACTTC.

The genes are TRBV11-2 and TRBJ2-1, with 7 bases identical to TRBD1. In germline, CDR1 is SGHAT, CDR2 FQNNGV. CDR3 length equals 16 residues. V was clipped by 1 base and J by 0 bases; unmatched bases: 3. This chain's CDR3 is CASSLVAGGSYNEQFF. The CDR3 DNA sequence: TGTGCCAGCAGCTTAGTTGCAGGGGGCTCCTACAATGAGCAGTTCTTC. The full variable domain, rest sourced from reference TRBV11-2 and TRBJ2-1, is EAGVAQSPRYKIIEKRQSVAFWCNPISGHATLYWYQQILGQGPKLLIQFQNNGVVDDSQLPKDRFSAERLKGVDSTLKIQPAKLEDSAVYLCASSLVAGGSYNEQFFGPGTRLTVL.

The rearrangement uses TRBV7-2 and TRBJ2-5, with 7 positions matching TRBD1. V shed 0 bases and J 4 bases; nucleotides not matched to a gene: 8. This CDR3 region has 16 residues. CDR1 is SGHTA, CDR2 FQGNSA, per germline. Here the CDR3 reads CASSLALQGSGETQYF. In DNA, the CDR3 is TGTGCCAGCAGCTTAGCGCTACAGGGGAGCGGAGAGACCCAGTACTTC.

V is TRBV6-6 and J is TRBJ1-5; 10 bases match TRBD1. This CDR3 has 16 amino acids. V was pared by 6 bases and J by 3 bases, with 8 bases of the junction left unmatched. In germline, CDR1 is MNHNY, CDR2 SVGAGI (reference sequence). CDR3 sequence (DNA): TGTGCCAGCAGATCCGGGACAGGGGAGTTCAATCAGCCCCAGCATTTT. Amino acid sequence: CASRSGTGEFNQPQHF.

This clone has a single count. The chain couples TRBV28 to TRBJ1-4, with TRBD1 matching over 7 bases. Germline CDR1 and CDR2: MDHEN and SYDVKM. The CDR3 consists of 15 residues. J was trimmed by 7 bases and V by 4 bases; bases with no gene match: 9. CDR3 protein: CASSSPTGNSEKLFF. The CDR3 coding sequence is TGTGCCAGCAGTTCTCCGACAGGGAATAGTGAAAAACTGTTTTTT.

V usage is TRBV4-3 and J usage is TRBJ2-4, with TRBD2 matching over 9 bases. The germline CDR1 and CDR2 sequences are LGHNA and YSLEER. The CDR3 runs 16 residues. V shed 2 bases and J 9 bases; nucleotides not matched to a gene: 11. DNA for the CDR3: TGCGCCAGCAGCCAATCGGTGGCGGGAGGGCCGTTCATTCAGTACTTC. Its translation is CASSQSVAGGPFIQYF.

V and J are TRBV5-8 and TRBJ2-5; no definite D call. The V and J ends lost 0 bases and 2 bases respectively, with 8 bases between them. In germline, CDR1 is SGHTS, CDR2 YDEGEE. This CDR3 spans 14 amino acids. CDR3: CASSLVFQQETQYF. CDR3 nucleotide sequence: TGTGCCAGCAGCTTGGTGTTCCAGCAAGAGACCCAGTACTTC. The full variable domain, completed using reference TRBV5-8 and TRBJ2-5, is EAGVTQSPTHLIKTRGQQATLRCSPISGHTSVYWYQQALGLGLQFLLWYDEGEERNRGNFPPRFSGRQFPNYSSELNVNALELEDSALYLCASSLVFQQETQYFGPGTRLLVL.

V gene TRBV6-5 combines with J gene TRBJ1-4; possibly TRBD1 for D (5 bases). The V end lost 5 bases, the J end lost 8 bases, and 18 bases lay between the germline ends. Germline CDR1 and CDR2: MNHEY and SVGAGI. The CDR3 covers 15 residues. In nucleotides, the CDR3 is TGTGCCAGCAGTAAGAGGAGGGGAGTACGCGAAAAACTGTTTTTT. This gives the protein CASSKRRGVREKLFF.

This chain connects TRBV5-1 to TRBJ2-4, with 7 positions matching TRBD1. Germline CDR1 is SGHRS and CDR2 is YFSETQ. V shed 7 bases and J 8 bases; nucleotides not matched to a gene: 12. CDR3 length: 14 amino acids. CDR3 DNA sequence: TGCGCCAGCTCCCCCGACAGGGTCGGAGACATTCAGTACTTC. Its protein is CASSPDRVGDIQYF.

The V and J genes are TRBV30 and TRBJ2-3; 11 bases align to TRBD1. Trimming removed 3 bases from V and 4 bases from J; junction bases left unmatched: 6. Germline V gene data show CDR1 as GTSNPN and CDR2 as SVGIG (reference sequence). The CDR3 loop spans 15 amino acids. The CDR3 DNA sequence: TGTGCCTGGAGACTAGGACAGGGGGCGGCAGATACGCAGTATTTT. Translating it yields CAWRLGQGAADTQYF.

The chain combines TRBV6-5 with TRBJ1-2; 11 bases line up with TRBD1. V was pared by 6 bases and J by 6 bases, with 6 bases of the junction left unmatched. This CDR3 region has 14 residues. Germline loops: CDR1 MNHEY, CDR2 SVGAGI. CDR3 loop: CASSDGQGAHGYTF. The CDR3 DNA sequence: TGTGCCAGCAGCGATGGACAGGGGGCGCATGGCTACACCTTC.

The chain carries TRBV18 and TRBJ1-1; D unresolved. The CDR3 sequence is 14 residues long. Trimming cost V 0 bases and J 5 bases, with 10 bases left between them. The V gene's germline CDR1 is KGHSH and CDR2 LQKENI. The CDR3 sequence is CASSPPVAGTEAFF. The CDR3 nucleotides are TGTGCCAGCTCACCACCAGTAGCCGGGACTGAAGCTTTCTTT.

The rearrangement links TRBV6-1 to TRBJ1-6; D might be TRBD1 (6 bases). V was clipped by 3 bases and J by 10 bases, with 22 bases between them. This CDR3 region has 17 residues. Germline V gene data show CDR1 as MNHNS and CDR2 as SASEGT. CDR3 coding DNA: TGTGCCAGCAGTGATTATTTCAGGGGCTTATCGTGGTCACCCCTCCACTTT. Translation gives CASSDYFRGLSWSPLHF.

The chain uses TRBV28 and TRBJ2-7; unclear D gene. Trimming stripped 5 bases from V and 0 bases from J, with 17 bases between. The CDR3 has 16 residues. Germline assignment: CDR1 MDHEN and CDR2 SYDVKM. CDR3 in amino acids: CASSRSLSSSSYEQYF. The CDR3 nucleotides read TGTGCCAGCAGTCGAAGCCTTAGCAGCAGCTCCTACGAGCAGTACTTC.

CDR3 bases: TGTGCCAGCAGGAAGGACAGTAGCAATCAGCCCCAGCATTTT. Translating gives CASRKDSSNQPQHF. The genes are TRBV2 and TRBJ1-5, with TRBD1 as a possible D gene (6 bases). Trimming stripped 6 bases from V and 0 bases from J, with 9 bases between. Germline CDR1 is SNHLY and CDR2 is FYNNEI. The CDR3 sequence is 14 residues long.

The gene calls are TRBV18 and TRBJ1-3; 7 bases align to TRBD1. This CDR3 is built from 15 residues. V shed 2 bases, J shed 4 bases, and the junction held 5 bases outside the gene matches. Germline V gene lookup returns CDR1 KGHSH and CDR2 LQKENI. The CDR3 loop reads CASSPETGPGNTIYF. CDR3 sequence (DNA): TGTGCCAGCTCACCAGAGACAGGGCCCGGAAACACCATATATTTT.

V and J are TRBV2 and TRBJ1-2, with D unclear. The germline V gene encodes CDR1 SNHLY and CDR2 FYNNEI. The CDR3 is 13 amino acids. Deletions cut 6 bases from V and 4 bases from J, with 12 bases between. The CDR3 spells CASRRADGYGYTF. The DNA for the CDR3 is TGTGCCAGCAGGCGGGCAGATGGCTATGGCTACACCTTC.